Listed here are 15 T cell receptor beta chains from one sample, sequenced in a study of blood T cell repertoires in COVID-19. TCRdb keeps only in-frame clones here, not all; method: immunoSEQ multiplex PCR. The table lists roughly 23,000 clones, 85% to 90% of them singletons. Sequencing used peripheral blood. The receptors originated from a man in his sixties or seventies with COVID-19, enrolled during active disease.

The rearrangement joins TRBV27 to TRBJ2-1; 13 nucleotides line up with TRBD2. This CDR3 has 15 residues. Germline V gene sequence: CDR1 MNHEY, CDR2 SMNVEV (reference sequence). V lost 6 bases and J lost 7; bases outside the gene matches: 6. The CDR3 nucleotides read TGTGCCAGCAGCCGGACTAGCGGGAGAAGGAATGAGCAGTTCTTC. Translated: CASSRTSGRRNEQFF.

The chain links TRBV7-9 to TRBJ1-1; possible D gene TRBD1, 6 bases. This CDR3 region has 17 residues. Germline-derived CDR1 and CDR2 are SEHNR and FQNEAQ (reference sequence). V lost 3 bases and J 3 bases, leaving 20 bases between the germline ends. The CDR3 region is CASSFRRTREGDTEAFF. The CDR3 DNA sequence: TGTGCCAGCAGCTTCAGGAGGACTCGGGAGGGGGACACTGAAGCTTTCTTT.

The rearrangement joins TRBV6-5 to TRBJ2-7, with D possibly being TRBD2 (6 bases). Germline CDR1 and CDR2: MNHEY and SVGAGI. There are 14 residues in the CDR3. Trimming removed 6 bases at V and 4 bases at J, with 16 bases between. This CDR3 is CASSSGLILYEQYF. The CDR3 bases are TGTGCCAGCAGCTCCGGACTAATTCTTTACGAGCAGTACTTC.

The chain uses TRBV13 and TRBJ2-1, with 8 bases aligning to TRBD2. Germline lookup yields CDR1 PRHDT and CDR2 FYEKMQ (reference sequence). CDR3 length: 16 amino acids. V gave up 5 bases and J gave up 0 bases; unmatched junction bases: 6. Written as DNA, the CDR3 is TGTGCCAGCAGCGGCACTAGCGGCTTCTCCTACAATGAGCAGTTCTTC. It encodes CASSGTSGFSYNEQFF.

The J gene is TRBJ2-3, the V gene TRBV7-9, with 10 bases identical to TRBD2. Germline V gene data show CDR1 as SEHNR and CDR2 as FQNEAQ (reference sequence). J was trimmed by 7 bases and V by 1 base; bases with no gene match: 14. This CDR3 comprises 18 residues. DNA of the CDR3: TGTGCCAGCAGCTTAGACGCCGCTAGCGGGAGCATTGAGTATACGCAGTATTTT. Amino acids: CASSLDAASGSIEYTQYF.

The CDR3 region has the DNA TGTGCCTGGAGTGTACGAGGGTCCAATCAGCCCCAGCATTTT. It encodes CAWSVRGSNQPQHF. The rearrangement uses TRBV30 and TRBJ1-5; D call uncertain. Trimming shortened V by 0 bases and J by 3 bases, and 9 bases separated the two germline ends. CDR3 length: 14 amino acids. Germline V gene sequence: CDR1 GTSNPN, CDR2 SVGIG (reference sequence).

This chain links TRBV19 with TRBJ1-5; no firm D call. The CDR3 length is 14 residues. The germline gives CDR1 LNHDA, CDR2 SQIVND (reference sequence). Trimming took 0 bases from V and 0 from J, leaving 3 bases between them. The CDR3 sequence is CASSIDISNQPQHF. The CDR3 coding sequence is TGTGCCAGTAGTATAGACATTAGCAATCAGCCCCAGCATTTT. The entire variable domain, with the rest obtained from reference TRBV19 and TRBJ1-5, is as follows: DGGITQSPKYLFRKEGQNVTLSCEQNLNHDAMYWYRQDPGQGLRLIYYSQIVNDFQKGDIAEGYSVSREKKESFPLTVTSAQKNPTAFYLCASSIDISNQPQHFGDGTRLSIL.

The chain couples TRBV19 to TRBJ1-4; perhaps TRBD1 as D (6 bases). This CDR3 has 13 amino acids. The V gene lost 8 bases and the J gene lost 7 bases, with 14 bases spanning the gap. Germline CDR1 is LNHDA and CDR2 is SQIVND (reference sequence). This chain's CDR3 is CASSGGLSEKLFF. CDR3 nucleotides: TGTGCCAGTTCGGGGGGGCTAAGTGAAAAACTGTTTTTT.

This chain joins TRBV19 and TRBJ1-1; tentative D call: TRBD1 (5 bases). Looked up from germline, CDR1 is LNHDA and CDR2 is SQIVND (reference sequence). Trimming cost V 3 bases and J 5 bases, with 10 bases left between them. CDR3 length: 13 residues. The CDR3 DNA reads as TGTGCCAGTAGTATGGGGGGTGGGACTGAAGCTTTCTTT. Protein product: CASSMGGGTEAFF.

The chain employs TRBV27 and TRBJ1-5; D may be TRBD1 (5 bases). Trimming stripped 0 bases from V and 2 bases from J, with 11 bases between. Germline CDR1 MNHEY, CDR2 SMNVEV (reference sequence). This CDR3 is built from 16 residues. In nucleotides, the CDR3 is TGTGCCAGCAGTTTATCGGGGCTTCAGGGCAATCAGCCCCAGCATTTT. Protein sequence: CASSLSGLQGNQPQHF.

The chain combines TRBV19 with TRBJ2-7, with 12 positions matching TRBD2. V lost 4 bases and J lost 2; bases outside the gene matches: 3. This CDR3 region has 15 residues. Germline-derived CDR1 and CDR2 are LNHDA and SQIVND (reference sequence). CDR3 sequence: CASSTLAGGPYEQYF. Here the CDR3 DNA reads TGTGCCAGTAGTACCCTAGCGGGGGGGCCCTACGAGCAGTACTTC.

The V call is TRBV11-3, the J call TRBJ2-7, with 9 bases identical to TRBD1. The V gene's germline CDR1 is SGHNT and CDR2 YENEEA. The CDR3 runs to 16 residues. Trimming at V came to 2 bases and at J to 6 bases, leaving 11 bases not matched to a gene. The CDR3 spells CASSLPTDRGRVEQYF. The DNA of the CDR3 is TGTGCCAGCAGCTTACCCACGGACAGGGGTCGGGTCGAGCAGTACTTC.

This clone was observed a few times. The V and J genes are TRBV7-9 and TRBJ1-3; 8 nucleotides line up with TRBD1. There are 15 residues in the CDR3. J was trimmed by 3 bases and V by 4 bases; bases with no gene match: 5. From germline, CDR1 is SEHNR and CDR2 FQNEAQ (reference sequence). CDR3 protein: CASSSPDRVGNTIYF. DNA of the CDR3: TGTGCCAGCAGCTCACCGGACAGGGTTGGAAACACCATATATTTT.

The chain recombines TRBV3-1 (or the pseudogene TRBV3-2) with TRBJ2-1; D unresolved. CDR3 length: 16 amino acids. The V gene lost 2 bases and the J gene lost 0 bases, with 11 bases spanning the gap. Germline loops: CDR1 LGHDT, CDR2 YNNKEL (reference sequence). CDR3 nucleotide sequence: TGTGCCAGCAGCCAAATCCAGTCCAGCTCCTACAATGAGCAGTTCTTC. Translation: CASSQIQSSSYNEQFF.

The chain carries TRBV6-2 or TRBV6-3 and TRBJ2-7; D gene uncertain. This CDR3 is built from 15 residues. Trimming shortened V by 3 bases and J by 0 bases, and 12 bases separated the two germline ends. The germline gives CDR1 MNHEY, CDR2 SVGEGT. As DNA, the CDR3 is TGTGCCAGCAGTTATGATGGGCTGCACTCCTACGAGCAGTACTTC. Translation: CASSYDGLHSYEQYF.